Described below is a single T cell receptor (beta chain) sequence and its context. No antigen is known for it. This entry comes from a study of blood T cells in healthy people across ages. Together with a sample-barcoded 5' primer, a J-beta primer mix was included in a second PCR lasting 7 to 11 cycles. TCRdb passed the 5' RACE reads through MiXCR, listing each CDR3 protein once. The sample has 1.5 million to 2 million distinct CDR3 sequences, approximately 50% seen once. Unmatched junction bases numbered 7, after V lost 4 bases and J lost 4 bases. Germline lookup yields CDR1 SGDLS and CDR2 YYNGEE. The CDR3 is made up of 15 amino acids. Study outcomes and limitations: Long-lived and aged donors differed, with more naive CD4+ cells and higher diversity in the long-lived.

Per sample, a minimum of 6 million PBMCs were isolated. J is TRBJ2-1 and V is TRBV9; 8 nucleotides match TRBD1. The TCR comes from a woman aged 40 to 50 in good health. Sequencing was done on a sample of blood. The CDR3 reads CASSTSGQEYNEQFF. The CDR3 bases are TGTGCCAGCAGCACATCGGGACAGGAGTACAATGAGCAGTTCTTC.